Listed below are T cell receptor beta chains from one sample, sequenced in a study of T cell responses to AZD1222 COVID-19 vaccine. The assay was immunoSEQ multiplex PCR, and TCRdb's table has in-frame clones only and misses some. Of 150,000 to 200,000 clones listed, approximately 92% are singletons. The source material was peripheral blood, sampled on day 0 of AZD1222 vaccination. The receptors were sampled from an adult in good health. CDR3s include the opening cysteine and the closing phenylalanine or tryptophan. The D gene is left open where the match is weak. Some rows have no size entry. The others give once, few or many, or a class for an expanded clone.

CSASLGVAPAEQYF,TGCAGTGCTAGTCTGGGGGTTGCCCCCGCCGAGCAGTACTTC,-,-,TRBV20-1,TRBJ2-7
CASGRENTQYF,TGTGCCAGCGGGAGAGAGAATACGCAGTATTTT,once,-,TRBV6-5,TRBJ2-3
CASSLAVGQGVYEQYF,TGTGCCAGCAGCTTAGCCGTGGGACAGGGGGTCTACGAGCAGTACTTC,-,TRBD1,TRBV7-8,TRBJ2-7
CASSKQGFGTEAFF,TGTGCCAGCAGCAAACAGGGGTTCGGCACTGAAGCTTTCTTT,-,TRBD1,TRBV27,TRBJ1-1
CASSLAGGISGAPGNTIYF,TGTGCCAGCAGCTTGGCCGGAGGGATCAGCGGGGCCCCTGGAAACACCATATATTTT,-,-,TRBV5-6,TRBJ1-3
CASGDGYTDTQYF,TGTGCCAGCGGGGACGGTTACACAGATACGCAGTATTTT,few,-,TRBV19,TRBJ2-3
CASSPSTGGSRQPQHF,TGTGCCAGTAGTCCCTCGACAGGGGGCTCCCGCCAGCCCCAGCATTTT,-,TRBD1,TRBV19,TRBJ1-5
CASSEDRNRGGQPQHF,TGTGCCAGCAGTGAAGACAGAAACAGGGGAGGTCAGCCCCAGCATTTT,-,TRBD1,TRBV6-1,TRBJ1-5
CASSQVPGQGALANEKLFF,TGTGCCAGCAGCCAAGTTCCGGGACAGGGGGCGCTTGCTAATGAAAAACTGTTTTTT,-,TRBD1,TRBV3-1/TRBV3-2,TRBJ1-4
CASSLVSPGQGPDEQFF,TGCGCCAGCAGCTTGGTATCTCCGGGACAGGGTCCAGATGAGCAGTTCTTC,-,TRBD1,TRBV5-1,TRBJ2-1
CSASSGSETSEQYF,TGCAGTGCTAGTAGCGGGAGTGAGACTTCCGAGCAGTACTTC,-,TRBD2,TRBV20-1,TRBJ2-7
CASSSQGQQKLFF,TGTGCCAGCAGCTCCCAGGGGCAGCAAAAACTGTTTTTT,few,-,TRBV5-6,TRBJ1-4
CASKPTGVNTEAFF,TGTGCCAGCAAGCCGACAGGCGTGAACACTGAAGCTTTCTTT,-,-,TRBV2,TRBJ1-1
CASSFRGTGNNSPLHF,TGTGCCAGCAGCTTCCGCGGGACAGGGAATAATTCACCCCTCCACTTT,-,TRBD1,TRBV7-2,TRBJ1-6
CASSPTGAGTGELFF,TGTGCCAGCAGCCCCACAGGGGCAGGGACCGGGGAGCTGTTTTTT,-,TRBD1,TRBV28,TRBJ2-2
CASSSSGTYEQYF,TGTGCCAGCAGTTCTAGCGGGACGTACGAGCAGTACTTC,-,TRBD2,TRBV13,TRBJ2-7
CASSLWGFTGANVLTF,TGCGCCAGCAGCTTGTGGGGTTTCACTGGGGCCAACGTCCTGACTTTC,-,-,TRBV5-1,TRBJ2-6
CASSLEGLGSSYNEQFF,TGCGCCAGCAGCTTGGAAGGACTAGGGAGCTCCTACAATGAGCAGTTCTTC,-,TRBD2,TRBV5-1,TRBJ2-1
CASSLKVGDSYNSPLHF,TGTGCCAGCAGCTTAAAGGTCGGCGACTCCTATAATTCACCCCTCCACTTT,-,-,TRBV7-2,TRBJ1-6
CASSYSGTVHDNEKLFF,TGTGCCAGCAGTTACTCGGGGACAGTACACGATAATGAAAAACTGTTTTTT,-,TRBD1,TRBV6-2/TRBV6-3,TRBJ1-4
CASSEQRMNTEAFF,TGTGCCAGCAGTGAACAAAGGATGAACACTGAAGCTTTCTTT,-,-,TRBV2,TRBJ1-1
CAWSVPSRGYTF,TGTGCCTGGAGTGTGCCTTCCCGGGGCTACACCTTC,-,-,TRBV30,TRBJ1-2
CASSLLASGRFPETQYF,TGTGCCAGCAGTTTATTGGCTAGCGGGAGATTCCCGGAGACCCAGTACTTC,-,TRBD2,TRBV27,TRBJ2-5
CASSPRTVTEAFF,TGTGCCAGCAGCCCCCGGACCGTCACTGAAGCTTTCTTT,-,-,TRBV11-2,TRBJ1-1
CASSSVEAGDSPLHF,TGTGCCAGCAGTAGTGTCGAAGCTGGTGATTCACCCCTCCACTTT,-,-,TRBV28,TRBJ1-6
CASSEYGERPYNEQFF,TGTGCCAGCAGTGAATATGGGGAGAGGCCCTACAATGAGCAGTTCTTC,-,-,TRBV25-1,TRBJ2-1
CASSFVWSGFSSGNTIYF,TGTGCCAGCAGCTTCGTTTGGTCCGGGTTCTCCTCTGGAAACACCATATATTTT,-,-,TRBV5-5,TRBJ1-3
CASSRLLRLAGRDTGELFF,TGTGCCAGCAGCCGCCTCCTCAGACTAGCGGGTAGAGACACCGGGGAGCTGTTTTTT,once,TRBD2,TRBV3-1/TRBV3-2,TRBJ2-2
CASSLVVTSYEQYF,TGCGCCAGCAGCTTGGTGGTCACCTCCTACGAGCAGTACTTC,-,-,TRBV5-1,TRBJ2-7
CASSLLVYYGYTF,TGTGCCAGCAGTCTTCTAGTGTATTATGGCTACACCTTC,-,-,TRBV12-3/TRBV12-4,TRBJ1-2
CASSISSRGYTF,TGTGCCAGTAGTATCAGTTCGCGGGGCTACACCTTC,-,-,TRBV19,TRBJ1-2
CSASQDRGSNQPQHF,TGCAGTGCTAGTCAGGACAGGGGAAGCAATCAGCCCCAGCATTTT,-,TRBD1,TRBV20-1,TRBJ1-5
CASSIASGRTDTQYF,TGTGCCAGTAGTATTGCGAGCGGTCGCACAGATACGCAGTATTTT,-,-,TRBV19,TRBJ2-3
CASSSGQDNEKLFF,TGTGCCAGCAGCTCGGGACAGGATAATGAAAAACTGTTTTTT,-,TRBD1,TRBV5-6,TRBJ1-4
CASSLVAGGADTGELFF,TGCGCCAGCAGCTTGGTGGCGGGAGGGGCTGACACCGGGGAGCTGTTTTTT,-,TRBD2,TRBV5-1,TRBJ2-2
CASSQVKLSNGAFF,TGTGCCAGCAGCCAAGTCAAATTGTCTAATGGGGCTTTCTTT,-,-,TRBV3-1/TRBV3-2,TRBJ1-1
CASSLGSGRGVGTQYF,TGTGCCAGCAGCTTAGGTAGCGGGAGAGGGGTTGGTACGCAGTATTTT,-,TRBD2,TRBV7-8,TRBJ2-3
CASSLRPDYGYTF,TGCGCCAGCAGCTTACGTCCAGACTATGGCTACACCTTC,-,-,TRBV5-1,TRBJ1-2
CSASAHSRESYNEQFF,TGCAGTGCCAGTGCCCACTCGCGGGAGAGCTACAATGAGCAGTTCTTC,few,TRBD2,TRBV20-1,TRBJ2-1
CASSLPLAEGTEAFF,TGTGCCAGCAGCTTACCCTTGGCCGAGGGCACTGAAGCTTTCTTT,few,-,TRBV7-6,TRBJ1-1
CTSSSPDEQYF,TGTACCAGCAGCAGCCCAGACGAGCAGTACTTC,-,-,TRBV5-4,TRBJ2-7
CASSQVVGGERDTQYF,TGCGCCAGCAGCCAAGTAGTGGGTGGGGAGAGAGATACGCAGTATTTT,-,-,TRBV4-1,TRBJ2-3
CASSLVGGSGGYTF,TGTGCCAGCAGCTTAGTAGGGGGCAGCGGTGGCTACACCTTC,-,TRBD1,TRBV7-9,TRBJ1-2
CASSQVGSYEQYF,TGTGCCAGCAGCCAAGTCGGGTCCTACGAGCAGTACTTC,-,-,TRBV3-1/TRBV3-2,TRBJ2-7
CASNPDRQETQYF,TGTGCCAGCAACCCGGACAGACAAGAGACCCAGTACTTC,-,-,TRBV5-4,TRBJ2-5
CASSLGQGVATEAFF,TGCGCCAGCAGCTTGGGGCAGGGGGTTGCCACTGAAGCTTTCTTT,-,TRBD1,TRBV5-1,TRBJ1-1
CASGLGGRSGNEQFF,TGTGCTAGTGGTTTAGGAGGACGTTCTGGCAATGAGCAGTTCTTC,-,-,TRBV12-5,TRBJ2-1
CASSQGYGGRSSYEQYF,TGTGCCAGCAGCCAAGGATATGGCGGGAGGAGCTCCTACGAGCAGTACTTC,-,TRBD2,TRBV3-1/TRBV3-2,TRBJ2-7
CASSAGQAGNQPQHF,TGTGCCAGCAGCGCCGGACAAGCCGGCAATCAGCCCCAGCATTTT,-,-,TRBV6-5,TRBJ1-5
CASSQVTSFGADTQYF,TGTGCCAGCAGCCAAGTTACTAGCTTCGGAGCAGATACGCAGTATTTT,-,-,TRBV14,TRBJ2-3
CASSLGIDYGYTF,TGTGCCAGCAGCCTTGGCATCGACTATGGCTACACCTTC,-,-,TRBV5-4,TRBJ1-2
CASSSTFGGTGVGETQYF,TGTGCCAGCAGCTCAACTTTTGGGGGGACGGGCGTAGGAGAGACCCAGTACTTC,once,-,TRBV11-2,TRBJ2-5
CASSLGAGSQHF,TGTGCCAGCAGCCTCGGAGCGGGCAGTCAGCACTTC,-,-,TRBV7-8,TRBJ2-7
CASSERAGGRTDTQYF,TGTGCCAGCAGTGAAAGGGCAGGGGGCCGGACAGATACGCAGTATTTT,-,TRBD1,TRBV2,TRBJ2-3
CASSLGQGMNQPQHF,TGTGCCAGTAGCCTCGGACAGGGCATGAATCAGCCCCAGCATTTT,-,TRBD1,TRBV19,TRBJ1-5
CASSLGQGATWETQYF,TGTGCCAGCAGCTTGGGACAGGGGGCAACGTGGGAGACCCAGTACTTC,-,TRBD1,TRBV5-5,TRBJ2-5